This T cell receptor (beta chain) was sequenced during a study of long-term antiretroviral therapy in people with HIV. Per the germline V gene, CDR1 is MNHEY and CDR2 is SMNVEV (reference sequence). The ends were cut back, 1 base at V and 2 bases at J, with 18 bases in the middle. The CDR3 has 18 residues. This was the immunoSEQ v3.0 assay at survey level. TCRdb keeps only in-frame clones here, not all; method: immunoSEQ multiplex PCR. The table shows around 37,000 clones, with around 85% occurring only once. Sequenced material: unsorted PBMCs, taken roughly 3.3 years after starting antiretroviral therapy. This TCR was sampled from a man aged 18 to 35 with HIV. The chain carries TRBV27 and TRBJ2-1; maybe TRBD2 (6 bases). The CDR3 sequence: CASSLWRRGRFTYNEQFF. The CDR3, as DNA: TGTGCCAGCAGTTTATGGCGGCGGGGCCGATTCACCTACAATGAGCAGTTCTTC.